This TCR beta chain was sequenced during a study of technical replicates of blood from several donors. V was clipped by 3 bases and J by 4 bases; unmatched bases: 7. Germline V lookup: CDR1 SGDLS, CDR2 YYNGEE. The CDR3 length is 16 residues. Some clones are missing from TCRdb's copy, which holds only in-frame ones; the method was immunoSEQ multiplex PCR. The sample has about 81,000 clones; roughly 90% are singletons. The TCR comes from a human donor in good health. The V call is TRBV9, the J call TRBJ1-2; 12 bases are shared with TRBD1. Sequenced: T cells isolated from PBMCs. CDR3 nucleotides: TGTGCCAGCAGCGGAGCAGGGACAGGGGGCGCCTATGGCTACACCTTC. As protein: CASSGAGTGGAYGYTF.